This T cell receptor beta chain is drawn from a study of cytomegalovirus exposure and HLA in healthy donors. As for this clone: The antigen is undetermined. One end of the junction does not line up with germline, which may come from a read error.

Study-level findings and limits: A later look showed TCR association rates differing by HLA locus, highest for DRB1 and lowest for HLA-C. Several of the most significant clusters appeared, in a later analysis, to be linked to common viral pathogens.

The CDR3 has 12 amino acids. Per the germline V gene, CDR1 is SEHNR and CDR2 is FQNEAQ (reference sequence). A multiplex PCR was run with 60 Vbeta primers and 13 Jbeta primers. Only in-frame clones appear in the TCRdb table, and some are missing; sequencing was by immunoSEQ multiplex PCR. This table holds roughly 130,000 clones, 75% to 85% found once. Sequenced: PBMCs. The genes are TRBV7-9 and TRBJ2-3; tentative D call: TRBD1 (6 bases). The sequence came from a man aged 25-45 years in good health and CMV-seronegative. The DNA of the CDR3 is TGTTCCAGCAGCTCGGACAGTTATACGCAGTATTTT. The encoded protein is CSSSSDSYTQYF.